This T cell receptor (beta chain) originates from a study of T cells after yellow fever vaccination. Study-wide results and caveats: Post-booster samples contained most primary-vaccination clones (approximately 96% CD4, around 90% CD8).

Template switching by 5'RACE produced TCR cDNA, adding a universal primer site and UMIs. TCRdb reanalysed the 5' RACE reads using MiXCR and keeps one entry per CDR3 protein. The sample carries roughly 85,000 distinct CDR3 sequences, about an eighth recorded once. This TCR came from a young man who received the YFV17D yellow fever vaccine. Material: CD8+ T cells not binding an NS4B(214-222) dextramer, sorted from PBMCs, obtained around 3 weeks after the first yellow fever vaccination.

The chain's CDR3 is CASSSGQGRTDTQYF. The CDR3, as DNA: TGCGCCAGCAGCTCAGGACAGGGGCGGACAGATACGCAGTATTTT. The chain couples TRBV5-1 to TRBJ2-3; 9 positions agree with TRBD1. The CDR3 runs to 15 residues. Trimming at V came to 3 bases and at J to 3 bases, leaving 5 bases not matched to a gene. Germline lookup yields CDR1 SGHRS and CDR2 YFSETQ.